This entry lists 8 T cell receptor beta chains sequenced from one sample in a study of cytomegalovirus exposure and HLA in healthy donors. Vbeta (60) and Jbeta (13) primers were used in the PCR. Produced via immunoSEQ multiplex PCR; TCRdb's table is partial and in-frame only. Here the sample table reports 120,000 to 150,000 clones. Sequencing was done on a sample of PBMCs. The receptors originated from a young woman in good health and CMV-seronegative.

In DNA, the CDR3 is TGCGCCAGCAGCGAAGGACAGGGTGGCGGCTACACCTTC. Amino acids: CASSEGQGGGYTF. The chain employs TRBV5-1 and TRBJ1-2; 8 bases fit TRBD1. V dropped 4 bases and J dropped 8; count of bases not matched to a gene: 7. The CDR3 covers 13 residues. Germline assignment: CDR1 SGHRS and CDR2 YFSETQ.

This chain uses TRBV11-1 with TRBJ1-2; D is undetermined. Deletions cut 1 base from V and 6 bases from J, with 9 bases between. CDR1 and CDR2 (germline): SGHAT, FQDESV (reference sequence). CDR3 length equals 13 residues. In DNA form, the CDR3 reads TGTGCCAGCAGCTTAGGCGGGATCAATGGCTACACCTTC. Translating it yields CASSLGGINGYTF.

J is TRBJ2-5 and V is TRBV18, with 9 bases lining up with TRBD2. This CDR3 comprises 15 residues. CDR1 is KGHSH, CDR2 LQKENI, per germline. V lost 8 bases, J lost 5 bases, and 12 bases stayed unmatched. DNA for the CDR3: TGTGCCAGCCCGACTCGGCTAGCGGGGTGGGAGACCCAGTACTTC. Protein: CASPTRLAGWETQYF.

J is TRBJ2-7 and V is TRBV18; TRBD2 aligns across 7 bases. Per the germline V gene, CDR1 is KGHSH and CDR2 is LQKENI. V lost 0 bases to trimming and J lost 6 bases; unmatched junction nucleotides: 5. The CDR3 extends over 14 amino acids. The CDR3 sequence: CASSPPVGGIEQYF. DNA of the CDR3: TGTGCCAGCTCACCACCGGTGGGGGGGATCGAGCAGTACTTC.

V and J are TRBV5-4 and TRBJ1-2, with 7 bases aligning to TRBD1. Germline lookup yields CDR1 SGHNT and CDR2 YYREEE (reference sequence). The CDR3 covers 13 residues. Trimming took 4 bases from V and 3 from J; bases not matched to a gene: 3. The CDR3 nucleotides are TGTGCCAGCAGCCCAGGGGGGTACTATGGCTACACCTTC. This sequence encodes CASSPGGYYGYTF.

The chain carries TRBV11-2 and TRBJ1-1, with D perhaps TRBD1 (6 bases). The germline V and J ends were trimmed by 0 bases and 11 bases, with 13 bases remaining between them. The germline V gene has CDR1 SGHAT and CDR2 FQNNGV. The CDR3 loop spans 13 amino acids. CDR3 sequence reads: CASSLDRGMMAFF. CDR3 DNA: TGTGCCAGCAGCTTAGACAGGGGTATGATGGCTTTCTTT. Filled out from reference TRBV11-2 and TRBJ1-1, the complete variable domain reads EAGVAQSPRYKIIEKRQSVAFWCNPISGHATLYWYQQILGQGPKLLIQFQNNGVVDDSQLPKDRFSAERLKGVDSTLKIQPAKLEDSAVYLCASSLDRGMMAFFGQGTRLTVV.

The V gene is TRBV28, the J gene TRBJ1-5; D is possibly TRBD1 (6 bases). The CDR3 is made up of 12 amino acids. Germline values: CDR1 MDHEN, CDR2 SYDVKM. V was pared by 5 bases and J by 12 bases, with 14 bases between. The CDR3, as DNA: TGTGCCAGCAGTCGAACGACAGGCTTCCAGCATTTT. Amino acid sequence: CASSRTTGFQHF.

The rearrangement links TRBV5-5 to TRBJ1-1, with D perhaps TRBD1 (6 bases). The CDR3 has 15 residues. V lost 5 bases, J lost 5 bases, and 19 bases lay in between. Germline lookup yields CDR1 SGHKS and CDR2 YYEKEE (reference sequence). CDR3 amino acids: CASSLAGTQGTEAFF. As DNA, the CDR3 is TGTGCCAGCAGTCTGGCGGGTACCCAGGGGACTGAAGCTTTCTTT.